The 24 T cell receptor beta chains below all came from one sample that was sequenced in a study of blood T cell repertoires in COVID-19. Here immunoSEQ multiplex PCR was the method, and the copy in TCRdb shows in-frame clones only, minus some. The profile covers 45,000 to 70,000 clones, with 73% appearing a single time and more than 15% taken by the ten largest. The sample taken for sequencing was peripheral blood. The receptors originated from a woman between 50 and 59 years old with active or convalescent COVID-19.

The chain recombines TRBV27 with TRBJ2-1, with 12 bases lining up with TRBD1. Looked up from germline, CDR1 is MNHEY and CDR2 is SMNVEV (reference sequence). This CDR3 comprises 15 residues. Trimming cost V 10 bases and J 6 bases; bases outside gene matches: 10. CDR3: CATRMGDRGPNEQFF. The DNA of the CDR3 is TGTGCCACCAGGATGGGGGACAGGGGGCCCAATGAGCAGTTCTTC.

The sample holds a few counts of this clone. This chain connects TRBV4-1 to TRBJ2-7; TRBD1 matches at 7 bases. This CDR3 region has 15 residues. CDR1 MGHRA and CDR2 YSYEKL come from the germline V gene. V shed 0 bases, J shed 7 bases, and the junction held 9 bases outside the gene matches. DNA of the CDR3: TGCGCCAGCAGCCAAGAGTCAGGACAGGCGCGAGAGCAGTACTTC. Amino acids: CASSQESGQAREQYF.

This rearrangement joins TRBV2 to TRBJ2-1, with 7 bases that match TRBD2. The germline gives CDR1 SNHLY, CDR2 FYNNEI. There are 17 residues in the CDR3. Unmatched junction bases numbered 13, after V lost 4 bases and J lost 4 bases. The CDR3 DNA follows: TGTGCCAGCAGTGGGACCCTACTAGCGCAAGGATACAATGAGCAGTTCTTC. This translates into CASSGTLLAQGYNEQFF.

The rearrangement links TRBV6-5 to TRBJ2-1, with no clear D. Trimming shortened V by 3 bases and J by 10 bases, and 22 bases separated the two germline ends. The length of the CDR3 is 16 residues. The germline V gene encodes CDR1 MNHEY and CDR2 SVGAGI. The CDR3 is CASSYDERRPQKEQFF. The CDR3 nucleotides read TGTGCCAGCAGTTATGACGAGAGACGGCCACAGAAGGAGCAGTTCTTC.

The table lists this clone with many counts. The junction departs from germline at one end; a sequencing error may be responsible. The V call is TRBV20-1, the J call TRBJ2-7, with 10 bases aligning to TRBD1. This CDR3 spans 9 amino acids. Germline CDR1 reads DFQATT; CDR2 reads SNEGSKA (reference sequence). The CDR3 is CSAGQGLPF. In DNA form, the CDR3 reads TGCAGTGCGGGACAGGGGCTTCCCTTC.

This chain links TRBV7-9 with TRBJ1-2; D remains unclear. This CDR3 contains 13 residues. CDR1 SEHNR and CDR2 FQNEAQ come from the germline V gene (reference sequence). V was trimmed by 7 bases and J by 8 bases, leaving 17 bases between them. The DNA of the CDR3 is TGTGCCAGCACCCCATACGGGGATGGAGGCTACACCTTC. This gives the protein CASTPYGDGGYTF.

This chain uses TRBV12-2 with TRBJ2-2; TRBD2 is the table's D call and was not checked against the DNA. TRBV12-2 is flagged as a pseudogene. The CDR3 is 17 residues long. As DNA, the CDR3 is TGTGCAAGTCGCCGCGTTTATACAAGGACTAACTCCGGGGAGCTGTTTTTT. Encoded protein: CASRRVYTRTNSGELFF.

The J gene is TRBJ2-2, the V gene TRBV3-1 (or the pseudogene TRBV3-2); 8 bases match TRBD2. CDR3 length equals 15 residues. Germline values: CDR1 LGHDT, CDR2 YNNKEL (reference sequence). J gave up 5 bases and V 3 bases, and 5 bases lay outside the gene matches. CDR3 sequence (DNA): TGTGCCAGCAGCCAGGTTCCTAGCGGGACCGGGGAGCTGTTTTTT. This sequence encodes CASSQVPSGTGELFF.

The chain employs TRBV18 and TRBJ1-6, with TRBD1 matching 9 bases. V shed 2 bases, J shed 5 bases, and the junction held 1 base outside the gene matches. Germline V gene lookup returns CDR1 KGHSH and CDR2 LQKENI. There are 15 residues in the CDR3. CDR3 amino acids: CASSPGQGNNSPLHF. The DNA of the CDR3 is TGTGCCAGCTCACCAGGACAGGGGAATAATTCACCCCTCCACTTT.

The chain uses TRBV3-1 (or the pseudogene TRBV3-2) and TRBJ1-1; 7 bases align to TRBD1. The length of the CDR3 is 14 residues. Germline V gene sequence: CDR1 LGHDT, CDR2 YNNKEL (reference sequence). With 5 bases clipped from V and 1 base from J, the junction kept 4 bases outside the gene matches. The CDR3 bases are TGTGCCAGCAGCGCCTACAGGGGGAACACTGAAGCTTTCTTT. Translating gives CASSAYRGNTEAFF.

The chain combines TRBV11-2 with TRBJ2-7; 8 positions agree with TRBD2. J lost 0 bases, V lost 6 bases, and 4 bases had no gene match. The CDR3 sequence is 14 residues long. CDR1 and CDR2 (germline): SGHAT, FQNNGV. CDR3 loop: CASSTGTSSYEQYF. CDR3 DNA: TGTGCCAGCAGTACCGGGACTAGCTCCTACGAGCAGTACTTC.

The chain employs TRBV9 and TRBJ1-5; 8 nucleotides align to TRBD1. Germline V lookup: CDR1 SGDLS, CDR2 YYNGEE. The CDR3 is made up of 16 amino acids. V shed 0 bases, J shed 1 base, and the junction held 3 bases outside the gene matches. This chain's CDR3 is CASSVGTGPSNQPQHF. CDR3 coding DNA: TGTGCCAGCAGCGTAGGGACAGGGCCGAGCAATCAGCCCCAGCATTTT. Complete variable domain (other parts from reference TRBV9 and TRBJ1-5): DSGVTQTPKHLITATGQRVTLRCSPRSGDLSVYWYQQSLDQGLQFLIQYYNGEERAKGNILERFSAQQFPDLHSELNLSSLELGDSALYFCASSVGTGPSNQPQHFGDGTRLSIL.

This clone came up a few times. CDR3 loop: CASSLWWALNTEAFF. The CDR3 DNA reads as TGTGCCAGCAGCTTGTGGTGGGCTCTGAACACTGAAGCTTTCTTT. The V and J genes are TRBV5-6 and TRBJ1-1; D gene uncertain. The CDR3 sequence is 15 residues long. V was cut by 1 base and J by 0 bases, with 10 bases left in between. Germline CDR1 is SGHDT and CDR2 is YYEEEE.

This clone was observed a handful of times. This chain joins TRBV5-1 and TRBJ2-4; TRBD2 is a possible D gene (6 bases). The CDR3 has 14 amino acids. CDR1 SGHRS and CDR2 YFSETQ come from the germline V gene. V was cut by 4 bases and J by 6 bases, with 14 bases left in between. CDR3 sequence reads: CASSPLSTRNIQYF. CDR3 sequence (DNA): TGCGCCAGCAGCCCACTCTCGACTAGAAACATTCAGTACTTC.

The rearrangement uses TRBV29-1 and TRBJ2-7, with 7 bases identical to TRBD1. The V gene's germline CDR1 is SQVTM and CDR2 ANQGSEA. The CDR3 consists of 14 residues. The V gene end was trimmed by 2 bases and the J gene end by 3 bases; junction bases not matched to a gene: 7. CDR3 in amino acids: CSVERTGPIYEQYF. The CDR3 coding sequence is TGCAGCGTTGAACGGACAGGCCCCATCTACGAGCAGTACTTC.

This clone was detected once. The V and J genes are TRBV29-1 and TRBJ1-1, with a weak D call TRBD1 (5 bases). Germline lookup yields CDR1 SQVTM and CDR2 ANQGSEA. The CDR3 runs 14 residues. V dropped 6 bases and J dropped 1 base, with 15 bases sitting between them. The CDR3 DNA reads TGCAGCGTGAGGAGGGGCAGGACGAACACTGAAGCTTTCTTT. Its translation is CSVRRGRTNTEAFF.

The chain couples TRBV5-1 to TRBJ1-4; 9 nucleotides align to TRBD1. Per germline, CDR1 SGHRS and CDR2 YFSETQ. The CDR3 loop spans 17 amino acids. The V and J ends lost 2 bases and 2 bases, in that order; junction bases with no gene match: 7. CDR3 in DNA: TGCGCCAGCAGCTTCGAACAGGGGGCTGTTACTAATGAAAAACTGTTTTTT. The encoded protein is CASSFEQGAVTNEKLFF.

This clone was seen a single time. The gene calls are TRBV6-2 or TRBV6-3 and TRBJ2-3; the D is unclear. Between the trimmed V and J ends, which lost 2 bases and 3 bases, there was a span of 9 bases. The germline V gene encodes CDR1 MNHEY and CDR2 SVGEGT. CDR3 length: 14 amino acids. CDR3 coding DNA: TGTGCCAGCAGTTACCTAACGAATACAGATACGCAGTATTTT. Its translation: CASSYLTNTDTQYF.

This chain links TRBV6-5 with TRBJ2-1, with 8 positions matching TRBD1. J lost 8 bases, V lost 7 bases, and 10 bases had no gene match. CDR3 size: 14 residues. Germline loops: CDR1 MNHEY, CDR2 SVGAGI. The CDR3 sequence is CASNLDRVDDEQFF. CDR3 nucleotides: TGTGCCAGCAACCTGGACAGGGTTGATGATGAGCAGTTCTTC.

V is TRBV2 and J is TRBJ2-1, with D possibly matching TRBD2 (5 bases). Germline lookup yields CDR1 SNHLY and CDR2 FYNNEI. Deletions cut 0 bases from V and 5 bases from J, with 17 bases between. CDR3 length: 17 amino acids. CDR3 region: CASSEAGLGEEDNEQFF. In nucleotides, the CDR3 is TGTGCCAGCAGTGAAGCAGGGTTGGGAGAAGAGGACAATGAGCAGTTCTTC. Full variable domain (remainder filled in from reference TRBV2 and TRBJ2-1): EPEVTQTPSHQVTQMGQEVILRCVPISNHLYFYWYRQILGQKVEFLVSFYNNEISEKSEIFDDQFSVERPDGSNFTLKIRSTKLEDSAMYFCASSEAGLGEEDNEQFFGPGTRLTVL.

The chain recombines TRBV4-1 with TRBJ2-2; TRBD1 agrees at 10 bases. The CDR3 is 19 residues long. Germline V CDR1 and CDR2: MGHRA, YSYEKL. V lost 0 bases, J lost 2 bases, and 9 bases stayed unmatched. The CDR3 DNA reads as TGCGCCAGCAGCCAAGATAGGCTGGGGACAGGGGACAACACCGGGGAGCTGTTTTTT. Translation: CASSQDRLGTGDNTGELFF.

The chain combines TRBV7-9 with TRBJ2-7; 8 positions agree with TRBD1. The germline V gene encodes CDR1 SEHNR and CDR2 FQNEAQ (reference sequence). J was trimmed by 0 bases and V by 5 bases; bases with no gene match: 9. This CDR3 region has 16 residues. CDR3 nucleotide sequence: TGTGCCAGCAGCCCCACCCTTGGACAGGGCTCCTACGAGCAGTACTTC. Translation gives CASSPTLGQGSYEQYF.

V usage is TRBV7-9 and J usage is TRBJ2-1; TRBD2 aligns across 11 bases. The CDR3 consists of 17 residues. J was trimmed by 6 bases and V by 3 bases; bases with no gene match: 10. CDR1 is SEHNR, CDR2 FQNEAQ, per germline (reference sequence). The CDR3 spells CASSFRLAGNLGNEQFF. In nucleotides, the CDR3 is TGTGCCAGCAGCTTCAGACTAGCGGGAAATTTAGGCAATGAGCAGTTCTTC.

V is TRBV12-5 and J is TRBJ1-2; 12 positions match TRBD1. The V gene end was trimmed by 5 bases and the J gene end by 5 bases; junction bases not matched to a gene: 6. CDR1 and CDR2 from the germline V gene are LGHNT and FRNRAP. The CDR3 consists of 15 residues. CDR3 amino acids: CASGSRDRGLYGYTF. The CDR3, as DNA: TGTGCTAGTGGTAGCCGGGACAGGGGGCTGTATGGCTACACCTTC.